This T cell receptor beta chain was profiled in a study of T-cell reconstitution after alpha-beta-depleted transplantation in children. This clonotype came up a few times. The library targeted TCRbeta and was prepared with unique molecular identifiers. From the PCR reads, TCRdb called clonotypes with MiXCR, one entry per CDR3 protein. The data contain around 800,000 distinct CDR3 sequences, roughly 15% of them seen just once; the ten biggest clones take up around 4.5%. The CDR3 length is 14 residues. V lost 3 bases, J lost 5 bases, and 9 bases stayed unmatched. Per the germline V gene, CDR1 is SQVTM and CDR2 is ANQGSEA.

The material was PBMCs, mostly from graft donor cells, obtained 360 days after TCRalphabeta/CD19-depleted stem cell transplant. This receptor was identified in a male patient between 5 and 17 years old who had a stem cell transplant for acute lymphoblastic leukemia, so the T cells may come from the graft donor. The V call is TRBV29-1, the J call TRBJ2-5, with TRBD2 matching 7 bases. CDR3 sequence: CSVERGLDLETQYF. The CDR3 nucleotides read TGCAGCGTTGAGCGCGGACTAGATCTGGAGACCCAGTACTTC.